This T cell receptor beta chain came from a study of blood T cell repertoires in COVID-19 (dated by TCRdb to about 2020). Some background on the complete study: The collaborator samples originated in the United States, Italy and Spain and spanned the acute and convalescent phases of COVID-19. The material from the prospective study consisted of cDNA or gDNA derived from T cells, B-cell-depleted T cells, or PBMCs. Subjects who had been exposed to COVID-19, were actively infected with it, or had recovered from it provided the deeply sampled blood TCRbeta repertoires that made up the dataset. The repertoires were made available in a free public database intended to serve as a resource for research on the immune response to SARS-CoV-2. The samples were drawn from two sources: the first 160 participants of the ongoing ImmuneRACE study, and approximately 1,300 subjects contributed by 6 global collaborators. Nearly every sample came with metadata listing a de-identified subject ID, COVID-19 status, age in years and sex. HLA class I and class II types, where available, came from metadata supplied by the sample provider rather than from assay-based typing. What the research found in general, with its limitations: Clinical and demographic metadata were provided uncurated, with the amount varying by source and participant.

Its CDR3 holds 15 amino acids, cysteine through phenylalanine. CDR3 DNA is the only sequence kept; it has 45 bases, read in frame from the first base. Sequences MNHNS (CDR1) and SASEGT (CDR2) are obtained from the germline V gene. V and J are truncated by 4 bases and 4 bases respectively, leaving an intervening sequence of 16 bases. TCRbeta CDR3 regions were amplified from genomic DNA using the immunoSEQ Assay, a bias-controlled multiplex PCR. Per the authors' processing: The number of nucleated cells in each sample was estimated by amplification of reference gene primers within the assay. To quantify the absolute abundance of each unique TCRbeta CDR3 rearrangement, sequence reads were collapsed and filtered. For each sample, productive Simpson clonality was calculated as the square root of Simpson's diversity index over productive rearrangements. TCRdb took over this immuneACCESS table, retaining in-frame rearrangements with V and J assigned. Such tables are incomplete; in checked studies, under half of the missing clones stem from an unresolved V gene, and the remainder is unexplained. V and J calls and clone size follow that table, whereas D and trimming were derived from the DNA. The sample has about 210,000 clones on record, approximately 80% of them singletons. The ten largest clones take up approximately 8% of the sample.

Comment on this clone: The target of this receptor is not known. The sample holds no much larger clone one base away, and base qualities are not on file.

One collaborating source in Seattle enrolled patients while the patients were actively infected and followed the patients over time throughout the course of disease. Collaborating institutions collected whole blood in K2EDTA tubes following their own protocols. For TCRbeta analysis, collaborators shipped samples as frozen whole blood, isolated PBMCs, or DNA extracted from either of those sample types. Input material: peripheral blood. In this chain, TRBV6-1 is recombined with TRBJ1-2, with no D gene named confidently. The sequence derives from a woman over 75 with COVID-19, enrolled during active disease. The bases are TGTGCCAGCAGTGGAGCTACAAGTACCCTCTATGGCTACACCTTC. Translated, this is CASSGATSTLYGYTF.